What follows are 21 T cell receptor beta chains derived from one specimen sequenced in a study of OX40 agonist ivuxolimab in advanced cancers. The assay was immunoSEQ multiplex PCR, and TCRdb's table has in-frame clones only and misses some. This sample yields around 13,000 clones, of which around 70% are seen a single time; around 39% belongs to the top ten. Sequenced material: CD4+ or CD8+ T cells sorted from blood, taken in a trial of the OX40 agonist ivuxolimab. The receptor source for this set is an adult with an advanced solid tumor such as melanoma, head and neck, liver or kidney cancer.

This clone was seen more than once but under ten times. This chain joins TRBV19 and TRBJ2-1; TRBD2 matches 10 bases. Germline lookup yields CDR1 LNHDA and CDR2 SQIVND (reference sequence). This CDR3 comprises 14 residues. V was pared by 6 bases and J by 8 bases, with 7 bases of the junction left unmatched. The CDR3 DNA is TGTGCCAGTAGGCCCGGGACTAGCGTTGATGAGCAGTTCTTC. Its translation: CASRPGTSVDEQFF.

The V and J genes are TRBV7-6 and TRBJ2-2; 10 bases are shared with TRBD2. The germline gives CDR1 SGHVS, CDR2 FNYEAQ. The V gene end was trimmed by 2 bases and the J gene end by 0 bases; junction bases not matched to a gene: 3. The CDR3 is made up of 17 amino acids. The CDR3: CASSLPSGRSNTGELFF. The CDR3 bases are TGTGCCAGCAGCTTACCTAGCGGGAGATCGAACACCGGGGAGCTGTTTTTT.

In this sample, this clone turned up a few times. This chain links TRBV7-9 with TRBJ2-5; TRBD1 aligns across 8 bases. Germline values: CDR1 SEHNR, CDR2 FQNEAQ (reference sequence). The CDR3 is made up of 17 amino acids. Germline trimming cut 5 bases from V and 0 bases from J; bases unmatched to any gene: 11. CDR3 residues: CASSPRTGSLDQETQYF. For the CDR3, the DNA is TGTGCCAGCAGCCCCCGGACAGGGTCGTTAGACCAAGAGACCCAGTACTTC.

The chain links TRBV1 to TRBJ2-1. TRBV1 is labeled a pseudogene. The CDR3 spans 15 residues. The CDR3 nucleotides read TGCACCAGCAGCCAGGGGGACCCAAGGTCCTTAAGGCAGTTCTTC. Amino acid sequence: CTSSQGDPRSLRQFF.

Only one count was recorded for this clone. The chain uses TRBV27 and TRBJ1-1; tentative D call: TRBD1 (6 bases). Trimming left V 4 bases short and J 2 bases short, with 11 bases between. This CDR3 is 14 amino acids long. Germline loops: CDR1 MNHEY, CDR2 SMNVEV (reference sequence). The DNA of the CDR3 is TGTGCCAGCAGTTATGCGGACAGCAACACTGAAGCTTTCTTT. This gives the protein CASSYADSNTEAFF.

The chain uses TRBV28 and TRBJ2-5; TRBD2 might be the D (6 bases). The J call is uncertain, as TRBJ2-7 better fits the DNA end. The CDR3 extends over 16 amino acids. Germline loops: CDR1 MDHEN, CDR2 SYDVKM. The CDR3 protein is CASSPPLAPLSYEQYF. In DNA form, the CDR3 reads TGTGCCAGCAGCCCACCTCTAGCGCCTCTTTCCTACGAGCAGTACTTC.

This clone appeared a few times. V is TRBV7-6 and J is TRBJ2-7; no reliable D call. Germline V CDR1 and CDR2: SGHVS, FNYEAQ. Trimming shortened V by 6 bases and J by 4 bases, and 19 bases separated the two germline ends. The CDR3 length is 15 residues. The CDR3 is CASRTDDTKSYEQYF. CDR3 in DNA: TGTGCCAGCAGAACCGATGACACGAAAAGTTACGAGCAGTACTTC.

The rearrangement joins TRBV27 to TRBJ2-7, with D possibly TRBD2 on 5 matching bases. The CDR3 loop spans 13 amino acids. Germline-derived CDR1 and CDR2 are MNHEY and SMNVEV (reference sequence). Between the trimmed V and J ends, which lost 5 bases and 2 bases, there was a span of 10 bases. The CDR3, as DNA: TGTGCCAGCAGTAGCCGCGGGCCCTACGAGCAGTACTTC. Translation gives CASSSRGPYEQYF.

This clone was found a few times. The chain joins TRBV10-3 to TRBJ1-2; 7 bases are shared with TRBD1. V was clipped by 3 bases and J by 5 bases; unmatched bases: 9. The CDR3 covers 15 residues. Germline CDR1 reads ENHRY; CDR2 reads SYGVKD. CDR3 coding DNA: TGTGCCATCAGTGATCCCGGCGGGACAGCTTATGGCTACACCTTC. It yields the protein CAISDPGGTAYGYTF.

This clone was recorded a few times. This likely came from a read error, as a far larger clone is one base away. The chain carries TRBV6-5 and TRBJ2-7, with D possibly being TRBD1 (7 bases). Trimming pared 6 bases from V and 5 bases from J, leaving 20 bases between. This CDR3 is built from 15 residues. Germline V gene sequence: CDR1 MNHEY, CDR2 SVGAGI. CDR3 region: CASSGGQGGRDEQYF. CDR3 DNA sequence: TGTGCCAGCAGCGGGGGTCAAGGGGGCAGGGACGAGCAGTACTTC.

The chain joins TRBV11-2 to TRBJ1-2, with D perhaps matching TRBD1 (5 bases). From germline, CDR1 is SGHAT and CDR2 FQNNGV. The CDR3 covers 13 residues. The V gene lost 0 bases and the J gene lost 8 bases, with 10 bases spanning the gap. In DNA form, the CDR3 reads TGTGCCAGCAGCTTAGAAAGGACAACCGGCTACACCTTC. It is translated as CASSLERTTGYTF.

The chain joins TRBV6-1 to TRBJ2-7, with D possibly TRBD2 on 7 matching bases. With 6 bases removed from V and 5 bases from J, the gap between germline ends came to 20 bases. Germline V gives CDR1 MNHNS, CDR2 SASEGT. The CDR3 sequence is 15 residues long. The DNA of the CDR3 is TGTGCCAGCAGCACAGGGACGGCGGGAGCGAACGAGCAGTACTTC. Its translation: CASSTGTAGANEQYF.

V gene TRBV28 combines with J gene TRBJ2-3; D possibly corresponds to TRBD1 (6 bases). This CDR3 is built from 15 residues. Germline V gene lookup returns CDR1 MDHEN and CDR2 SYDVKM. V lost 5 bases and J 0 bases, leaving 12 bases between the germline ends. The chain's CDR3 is CASSADSLSTDTQYF. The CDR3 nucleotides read TGTGCCAGCAGTGCGGACAGCCTAAGCACAGATACGCAGTATTTT.

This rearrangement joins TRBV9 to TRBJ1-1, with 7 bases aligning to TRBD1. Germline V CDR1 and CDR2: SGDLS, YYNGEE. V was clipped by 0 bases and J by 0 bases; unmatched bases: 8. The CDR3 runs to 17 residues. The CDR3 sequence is CASSVGVAGGMNTEAFF. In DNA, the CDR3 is TGTGCCAGCAGCGTAGGGGTCGCAGGGGGTATGAACACTGAAGCTTTCTTT.

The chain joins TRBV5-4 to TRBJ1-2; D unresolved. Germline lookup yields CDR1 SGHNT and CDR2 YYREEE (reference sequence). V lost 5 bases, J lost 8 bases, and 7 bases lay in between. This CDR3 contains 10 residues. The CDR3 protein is CASRAWGYTF. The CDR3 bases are TGTGCCAGCAGAGCCTGGGGCTACACCTTC. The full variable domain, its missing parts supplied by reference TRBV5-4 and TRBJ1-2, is ETGVTQSPTHLIKTRGQQVTLRCSSQSGHNTVSWYQQALGQGPQFIFQYYREEENGRGNFPPRFSGLQFPNYSSELNVNALELDDSALYLCASRAWGYTFGSGTRLTVV.

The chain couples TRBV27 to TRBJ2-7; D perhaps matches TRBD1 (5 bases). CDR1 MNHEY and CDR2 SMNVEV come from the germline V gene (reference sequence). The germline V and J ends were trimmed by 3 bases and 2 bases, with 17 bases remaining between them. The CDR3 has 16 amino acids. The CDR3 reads CASSFHRSGSTYEQYF. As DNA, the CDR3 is TGTGCCAGCAGTTTTCATAGGTCAGGGTCTACCTACGAGCAGTACTTC.

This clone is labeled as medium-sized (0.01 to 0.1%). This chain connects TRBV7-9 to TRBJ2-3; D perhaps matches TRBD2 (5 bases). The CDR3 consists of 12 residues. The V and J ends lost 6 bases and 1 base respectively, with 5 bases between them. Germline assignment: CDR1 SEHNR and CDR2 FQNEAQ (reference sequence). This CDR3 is CASRAGTDTQYF. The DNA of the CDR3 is TGTGCCAGCAGAGCGGGCACAGATACGCAGTATTTT.

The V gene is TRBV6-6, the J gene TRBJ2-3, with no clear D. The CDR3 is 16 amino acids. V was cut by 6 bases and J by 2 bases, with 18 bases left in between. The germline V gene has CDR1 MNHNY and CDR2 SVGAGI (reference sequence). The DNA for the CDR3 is TGTGCCAGCAGCCCTCAGCTTCTAAGGTTCACAGATACGCAGTATTTT. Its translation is CASSPQLLRFTDTQYF.

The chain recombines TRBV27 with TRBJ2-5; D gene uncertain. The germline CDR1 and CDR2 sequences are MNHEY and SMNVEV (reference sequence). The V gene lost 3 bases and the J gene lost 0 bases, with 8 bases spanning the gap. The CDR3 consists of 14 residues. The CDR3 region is CASSLTDNQETQYF. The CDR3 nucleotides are TGTGCCAGCAGTTTGACGGATAACCAAGAGACCCAGTACTTC.

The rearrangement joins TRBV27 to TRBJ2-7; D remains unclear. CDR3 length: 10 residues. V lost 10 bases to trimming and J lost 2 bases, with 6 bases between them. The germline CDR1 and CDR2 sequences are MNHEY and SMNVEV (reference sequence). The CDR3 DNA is TGTGCCACCCCCGCCTACGAGCAGTACTTC. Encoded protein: CATPAYEQYF.

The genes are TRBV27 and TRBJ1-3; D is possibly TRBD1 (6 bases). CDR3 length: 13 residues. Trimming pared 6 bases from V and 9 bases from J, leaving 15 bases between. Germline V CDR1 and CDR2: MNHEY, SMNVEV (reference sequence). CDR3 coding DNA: TGTGCCAGCAGCCGGGACAAGTCAATCACCATATATTTT. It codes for CASSRDKSITIYF.